The rows below give T cell receptor beta chains drawn from one sample of a study of blood T cells in healthy people across ages. TCRdb re-analysed the 5' RACE reads in MiXCR, keeping a single row per CDR3 protein. This sample carries more than 450,000 distinct CDR3 sequences, roughly a quarter of them seen once, and the ten largest clones take approximately 3.7%. This sample was also put to use in a study of T cells of mothers and their children.

Sequencing was performed on blood. The source of these receptors is a boy aged 2-15 years in good health. CDR3s include the opening cysteine and the closing phenylalanine or tryptophan. Fields, in order: J gene, V gene, CDR3 protein.

NA | TRBV21-1 | CASSKGGGPTYEQYF
TRBJ1-3 | TRBV20-1 | CSAREPGQHSGNTIYF
TRBJ2-5 | TRBV12-3/TRBV12-4 | CASSSWDRGEETQYF
TRBJ2-3 | TRBV7-2 | CASSLGPSGTTDAQYF
TRBJ1-4 | TRBV12-3/TRBV12-4 | CASRAGATNEKLFF
TRBJ2-7 | TRBV20-1 | CSATRPGLASYEQYF
TRBJ1-3 | TRBV9 | CASSVEGTGVGNTIYF
TRBJ1-4 | TRBV6-5 | CASSYSGTKNEKLFF
TRBJ1-2 | TRBV5-5 | CASSLVGGDGYTF
TRBJ2-1 | TRBV18 | CASSPYSDDNEQFF
TRBJ2-6 | TRBV4-1 | CASSQDPGWTGANVLTF
TRBJ2-3 | TRBV10-1 | CASSDLERDRSDTQYF
TRBJ2-5 | TRBV6-5 | CASSYSSSSGGGETQYF
TRBJ2-5 | TRBV7-9 | CASKGLVGTQYF